A single sample gave rise to the 29 T cell receptor beta chains below, sequenced in a study of molecular identifiers for immune sequencing clone quantification. In TCRdb, the PCR reads were re-called with MiXCR into one record per CDR3 protein. This sample has 65,000 to 70,000 distinct CDR3 sequences, with 15% to 20% found just once. Sequenced: naive CD8+ T cells from blood, with Jurkat cell RNA spiked in. The subset was: FACS-sorted CD8+CD4-CCR7+CD45RA+ naive T cells. The receptors were gathered from a human donor in good health. Some libraries in this study had Jurkat cell RNA spiked in.

This clonotype was counted ten times or more. V usage is TRBV5-4 and J usage is TRBJ2-7; 10 positions agree with TRBD2. V trimming: 3 bases; J trimming: 3 bases; junction bases outside the gene matches: 0. The CDR3 contains 13 residues. The germline V gene encodes CDR1 SGHNT and CDR2 YYREEE (reference sequence). CDR3 nucleotide sequence: TGTGCCAGCAGCTGGACTAGCGGCTACGAGCAGTACTTC. Translated: CASSWTSGYEQYF.

This clonotype came up a few times. The CDR3: CASSSYPLSTDTQYF. The CDR3 DNA follows: TGTGCCAGCAGCTCCTACCCCCTTAGCACAGATACGCAGTATTTT. The chain has TRBV7-9 and TRBJ2-3; no firm D call. V was clipped by 4 bases and J by 0 bases, with 11 bases between them. Germline assignment: CDR1 SEHNR and CDR2 FQNEAQ (reference sequence). The length of the CDR3 is 15 residues.

This clonotype has ten or more counts. The chain has TRBV2 and TRBJ2-5; 9 bases map to TRBD2. The V gene's germline CDR1 is SNHLY and CDR2 FYNNEI. The CDR3 has 17 amino acids. The V and J ends lost 4 bases and 0 bases, in that order; junction bases with no gene match: 9. CDR3 in DNA: TGTGCCAGCAGTGCCGGTCTAGCGGGATTATACCAAGAGACCCAGTACTTC. It is translated as CASSAGLAGLYQETQYF. Drawing the rest from reference TRBV2 and TRBJ2-5, the complete variable domain is EPEVTQTPSHQVTQMGQEVILRCVPISNHLYFYWYRQILGQKVEFLVSFYNNEISEKSEIFDDQFSVERPDGSNFTLKIRSTKLEDSAMYFCASSAGLAGLYQETQYFGPGTRLLVL.

The V gene is TRBV13, the J gene TRBJ2-7; D perhaps matches TRBD1 (5 bases). V lost 5 bases to trimming and J lost 3 bases, with 11 bases between them. CDR1 is PRHDT, CDR2 FYEKMQ, per germline (reference sequence). The length of the CDR3 is 13 residues. CDR3 residues: CASSRRTYYEQYF. The CDR3 DNA follows: TGTGCCAGCAGCCGGCGGACATACTACGAGCAGTACTTC.

This clonotype was picked up many times. The chain uses TRBV19 and TRBJ2-7; 8 nucleotides agree with TRBD2. V gave up 0 bases and J gave up 2 bases; unmatched junction bases: 6. The V gene's germline CDR1 is LNHDA and CDR2 SQIVND (reference sequence). CDR3 length equals 16 residues. The CDR3 DNA sequence: TGTGCCAGTAGTATAGAACTAGCGGTTAAGCCCTACGAGCAGTACTTC. Its protein is CASSIELAVKPYEQYF.

This clonotype showed up many times. V and J are TRBV3-1 and TRBJ2-3; D gene unclear. Germline CDR1 and CDR2: LGHDT and YNNKEL (reference sequence). The CDR3 covers 14 residues. V shed 0 bases and J shed 2 bases, with 6 bases lying between them. CDR3 DNA sequence: TGTGCCAGCAGCCAAGACACCACCACAGATACGCAGTATTTT. Residues: CASSQDTTTDTQYF.

This clonotype was found many times. V and J are TRBV29-1 and TRBJ2-1; 13 bases align to TRBD2. The germline V gene encodes CDR1 SQVTM and CDR2 ANQGSEA. The trim removed 1 base at V and 10 bases at J, leaving 10 bases unmatched. This CDR3 has 16 residues. For the CDR3, the DNA is TGCAGCGTTGAAGCCATACTAGCGGGAGGGCCGGGGGAGCAGTTCTTC. Protein product: CSVEAILAGGPGEQFF.

The CDR3 spells CASSRYETLNEQFF. CDR3 DNA sequence: TGTGCCAGCAGCCGCTATGAGACACTGAATGAGCAGTTCTTC. The gene calls are TRBV7-9 and TRBJ2-1, with no clear D. This CDR3 contains 14 residues. Germline CDR1 is SEHNR and CDR2 is FQNEAQ (reference sequence). V was cut by 5 bases and J by 7 bases, with 15 bases left in between.

The genes are TRBV10-3 and TRBJ2-1; 8 positions match TRBD1. The CDR3 is 14 residues long. Looked up from germline, CDR1 is ENHRY and CDR2 is SYGVKD. V lost 7 bases to trimming and J lost 1 base; unmatched junction nucleotides: 3. This CDR3 is CAIMTGESYNEQFF. In nucleotides, the CDR3 is TGTGCCATCATGACAGGGGAGTCCTACAATGAGCAGTTCTTC.

This clonotype was found many times. The chain carries TRBV21-1 and TRBJ2-5; TRBD2 is the table's D call and was not checked against the DNA. TRBV21-1 is described as a pseudogene. The CDR3 has 18 amino acids. The CDR3 region has the DNA TGTGCCAGCAGCAAAGGCCCTACTACGTGGCGGGAGAGTATAAACCAGTACTTC. It is translated as CASSKGPTTWRESINQYF.

This clonotype was seen ten or more times. V gene TRBV2 combines with J gene TRBJ2-3; D is unclear. The CDR3 spans 15 residues. V was pared by 7 bases and J by 2 bases, with 16 bases between. CDR1 and CDR2 from the germline V gene are SNHLY and FYNNEI. This CDR3 is CASNTIPANTDTQYF. The DNA of the CDR3 is TGTGCCAGCAATACAATTCCGGCCAACACAGATACGCAGTATTTT.

This clonotype was counted many times. This chain connects TRBV29-1 to TRBJ1-1; D not certain. CDR3 length equals 13 residues. V lost 2 bases, J lost 0 bases, and 7 bases lay in between. In germline, CDR1 is SQVTM, CDR2 ANQGSEA. For the CDR3, the DNA is TGCAGCGTTGAACCAGGCTTGAACACTGAAGCTTTCTTT. Encoded protein: CSVEPGLNTEAFF.

This clonotype was picked up many times. This chain joins TRBV20-1 and TRBJ2-2; D gene ambiguous. Between the trimmed V and J ends, which lost 6 bases and 6 bases, there was a span of 11 bases. Germline CDR1 is DFQATT and CDR2 is SNEGSKA (reference sequence). The CDR3 runs to 12 residues. CDR3 in DNA: TGCAGTGCAAGTACTATGTCCGGGGAGCTGTTTTTT. This encodes CSASTMSGELFF.

This clonotype occurred many times. The chain recombines TRBV19 with TRBJ2-7; either TRBD1 or TRBD2 may fit D (5 bases each). V was trimmed by 9 bases and J by 5 bases, leaving 20 bases between them. This CDR3 spans 14 amino acids. CDR1 is LNHDA and CDR2 is SQIVND in the germline V gene (reference sequence). CDR3 sequence (DNA): TGTGCCAGCCCCCGGTTTGGGGGATTCCACGAGCAGTACTTC. Protein sequence: CASPRFGGFHEQYF.

There are many counts of this clonotype. The genes are TRBV6-1 and TRBJ2-3; D not certain. The V gene lost 5 bases and the J gene lost 2 bases, with 11 bases spanning the gap. This CDR3 region has 14 residues. Germline V gives CDR1 MNHNS, CDR2 SASEGT. CDR3 amino acids: CASSKRPVTDTQYF. CDR3 DNA: TGTGCCAGCAGTAAAAGGCCCGTCACAGATACGCAGTATTTT.

Points on this clonotype: A much bigger clone sits one base away, suggesting this may be a read error. The rearrangement links TRBV5-1 to TRBJ2-5, with D hard to call. CDR3 size: 15 residues. CDR1 SGHRS and CDR2 YFSETQ come from the germline V gene. V was cut by 6 bases and J by 2 bases, with 17 bases left in between. The CDR3 reads CASKAGHRQQETQYF. The CDR3 nucleotides read TGCGCCAGCAAGGCTGGGCACAGACAACAAGAGACCCAGTACTTC.

Relative to its sample, this clonotype is medium-sized. The J gene is TRBJ2-3, the V gene TRBV20-1; 9 nucleotides match TRBD1. Trimming cost V 1 base and J 4 bases; bases outside gene matches: 9. This CDR3 contains 16 residues. Per the germline V gene, CDR1 is DFQATT and CDR2 is SNEGSKA (reference sequence). The chain's CDR3 is CSARGSGTGFSDTQYF. In DNA form, the CDR3 reads TGCAGTGCTAGAGGGTCCGGGACAGGGTTTTCAGATACGCAGTATTTT.

This clonotype showed up many times. This rearrangement joins TRBV4-3 to TRBJ2-1, with D hard to call. Per the germline V gene, CDR1 is LGHNA and CDR2 is YSLEER. The CDR3 loop spans 13 amino acids. The V end lost 0 bases, the J end lost 4 bases, and 4 bases lay between the germline ends. The CDR3, as DNA: TGCGCCAGCAGCCAAGATATATACAATGAGCAGTTCTTC. This encodes CASSQDIYNEQFF.

This clonotype was detected a few times. The chain couples TRBV6-2 or TRBV6-3 to TRBJ2-7; a weak D match, TRBD1 (6 bases). Trimming cost V 2 bases and J 4 bases, with 15 bases left between them. Germline V gives CDR1 MNHEY, CDR2 SVGEGT. The CDR3 is 15 residues long. The CDR3 sequence is CASSYVETGVYEQYF. The DNA for the CDR3 is TGTGCCAGCAGTTACGTGGAGACAGGTGTTTACGAGCAGTACTTC.

The CDR3 reads CSGGTSGYNEQFF. For the CDR3, the DNA is TGCAGCGGGGGGACTAGCGGTTACAATGAGCAGTTCTTC. This chain joins TRBV29-1 and TRBJ2-1, with TRBD2 matching over 11 bases. Germline loops: CDR1 SQVTM, CDR2 ANQGSEA. CDR3 length equals 13 residues. Germline trimming cut 7 bases from V and 4 bases from J; bases unmatched to any gene: 3.

This clonotype was seen at least ten times. The chain couples TRBV27 to TRBJ1-2; 7 positions match TRBD1. Germline assignment: CDR1 MNHEY and CDR2 SMNVEV (reference sequence). V lost 4 bases, J lost 7 bases, and 12 bases stayed unmatched. The CDR3 has 15 residues. The CDR3 loop reads CASSYSGTASTGYTF. The CDR3 DNA is TGTGCCAGCAGTTACTCCGGGACAGCGTCCACTGGCTACACCTTC.

With respect to this clonotype: Given a much more abundant clone one base away, this may be a read error. The chain is built from TRBV10-3 and TRBJ2-1; 7 bases are shared with TRBD2. With V trimmed by 9 bases and J by 9 bases, 11 bases remained unmatched. The CDR3 has 13 residues. The germline V gene has CDR1 ENHRY and CDR2 SYGVKD. The CDR3, as DNA: TGTGCCATTGGACGAGCGGGATGGAGTGAGCAGTTCTTC. Amino acid sequence: CAIGRAGWSEQFF.

This clonotype was seen ten or more times. CDR3 in DNA: TGTGCCAGCAGTTTTCCCCGGACAGGCACAAATGAAGCTTTCTTT. Protein product: CASSFPRTGTNEAFF. This chain links TRBV28 with TRBJ1-1, with TRBD1 matching over 7 bases. Germline CDR1 and CDR2: MDHEN and SYDVKM. The junction had 11 bases not matched to a gene; V was cut back by 3 bases and J by 7 bases. The CDR3 length is 15 residues.

The chain carries TRBV7-6 and TRBJ1-4, with TRBD1 identical over 9 bases. This CDR3 contains 17 residues. The germline V gene has CDR1 SGHVS and CDR2 FNYEAQ. With 5 bases clipped from V and 3 bases from J, the junction kept 10 bases outside the gene matches. CDR3 loop: CASSNGDRVFSNEKLFF. The CDR3, as DNA: TGTGCCAGCAGCAATGGGGACAGGGTTTTTTCTAATGAAAAACTGTTTTTT.

This clonotype was counted between two and nine times. The chain carries TRBV20-1 and TRBJ1-2, with 7 bases fitting TRBD1. After removal of 5 bases from V and 3 bases from J, the junction contained 12 bases not matched to a gene. The CDR3 has 15 amino acids. The V gene's germline CDR1 is DFQATT and CDR2 SNEGSKA (reference sequence). The CDR3 reads CSAFPDRLWDYGYTF. The CDR3 coding sequence is TGCAGTGCTTTCCCGGACAGGTTATGGGACTATGGCTACACCTTC.

In the case of this clonotype: Just one base apart from a much larger clone, this may be a read error. This chain joins TRBV29-1 and TRBJ2-1, with TRBD1 as a possible D gene (5 bases). The CDR3 is made up of 13 amino acids. CDR1 and CDR2 (germline): SQVTM, ANQGSEA. CDR3 sequence: CSAIQETYNGQFF. CDR3 bases: TGCAGCGCTATACAGGAAACTTACAATGGGCAGTTCTTC.

There are many counts of this clonotype. This chain links TRBV5-6 with TRBJ2-3; TRBD2 matches 7 bases. Unmatched junction bases numbered 2, after V lost 1 base and J lost 3 bases. Looked up from germline, CDR1 is SGHDT and CDR2 is YYEEEE. The CDR3 is made up of 14 amino acids. CDR3 nucleotide sequence: TGTGCCAGCAGCTTGAGCGGGAAAACAGATACGCAGTATTTT. The encoded protein is CASSLSGKTDTQYF.

The table lists this clonotype with a count of one. The chain has TRBV11-2 and TRBJ2-5; a possible D gene is TRBD2 (6 bases). Germline V gene data show CDR1 as SGHAT and CDR2 as FQNNGV. V was cut by 1 base and J by 2 bases, with 11 bases left in between. This CDR3 has 15 amino acids. CDR3 sequence (DNA): TGTGCCAGCAGCTTAGTAGGCGGGATACAAGAGACCCAGTACTTC. This sequence encodes CASSLVGGIQETQYF.

A remark on this clonotype: This may stem from a read error, because a much larger clone lies one nucleotide away. The chain employs TRBV7-2 and TRBJ2-7, with TRBD2 matching 7 bases. The CDR3 is 14 amino acids. Germline V gene data show CDR1 as SGHTA and CDR2 as FQGNSA. The CDR3 region is CASSPSGVTYVQYF. The CDR3 DNA sequence: TGTGCCAGCAGCCCCAGCGGGGTAACCTACGTGCAGTACTTC.